This TCR beta chain was captured in a study of naive and memory T cell subsets. Study-level results: Between naive and memory subsets, TCR abundance power law exponents differed.

Two oligonucleotides, mixed equimolar, formed the beta constant-region primer covering TRBC1 and TRBC2. Ligated cDNA was amplified by four rounds of PCR with nested alpha and beta constant-region primers and SP2. TCRdb recomputed calls from the UMI-ligation and nested PCR reads with MiXCR, one row per CDR3 protein. The table includes some 110,000 distinct CDR3 sequences, approximately 37% detected once. There are 13 residues in the CDR3. Trimming stripped 4 bases from V and 3 bases from J, with 9 bases between. The germline gives CDR1 SGHTA, CDR2 FQGTGA. As concerns this clonotype: Its target is not known.

The sequenced material came from central memory CD4+ T cells from blood. This receptor was taken from a human donor in good health. This chain connects TRBV7-3 to TRBJ1-1; the D gene is possibly TRBD1 (6 bases). The CDR3, as DNA: TGTGCCAGCAGCTCGCAGGGGTACACTGAAGCTTTCTTT. This encodes CASSSQGYTEAFF.